This T cell receptor (beta chain) was found in a study of T cells in Graves' hyperthyroidism and ophthalmopathy. Under 3 months was the duration of disease in ophthalmopathy patients, who also had a Clinical Activity Score of at least 3 and a NOSPECS grade of at least 4. Reasons for excluding patients were uncontrolled infection, other autoimmune disease, pregnancy or lactation. Researchers took RNA transcripts and amplified the TCR beta CDR3 regions from them. Researchers ran a first-round RT-PCR on the TCR CDR3 using the HTBI primer set. TCRdb re-derived calls from the multiplex PCR reads in MiXCR, one entry per CDR3 protein. The table shows about 590,000 distinct CDR3 sequences, with 13% to 15% occurring only once. Many counts were recorded for this clonotype. The CDR3 sequence is 15 residues long. Germline CDR1 is KGHDR and CDR2 is SFDVKD. V lost 5 bases and J 6 bases, leaving 15 bases between the germline ends.

Sequencing was carried out using blood. This clonotype was sampled from a woman aged 18-29 years with Graves' ophthalmopathy. This rearrangement joins TRBV24-1 to TRBJ2-2; D uncertain. The CDR3 coding sequence is TGTGCCACCAGTGCTGTCCGCTCCCGGGCCGGGGAGCTGTTTTTT. Its protein product is CATSAVRSRAGELFF.